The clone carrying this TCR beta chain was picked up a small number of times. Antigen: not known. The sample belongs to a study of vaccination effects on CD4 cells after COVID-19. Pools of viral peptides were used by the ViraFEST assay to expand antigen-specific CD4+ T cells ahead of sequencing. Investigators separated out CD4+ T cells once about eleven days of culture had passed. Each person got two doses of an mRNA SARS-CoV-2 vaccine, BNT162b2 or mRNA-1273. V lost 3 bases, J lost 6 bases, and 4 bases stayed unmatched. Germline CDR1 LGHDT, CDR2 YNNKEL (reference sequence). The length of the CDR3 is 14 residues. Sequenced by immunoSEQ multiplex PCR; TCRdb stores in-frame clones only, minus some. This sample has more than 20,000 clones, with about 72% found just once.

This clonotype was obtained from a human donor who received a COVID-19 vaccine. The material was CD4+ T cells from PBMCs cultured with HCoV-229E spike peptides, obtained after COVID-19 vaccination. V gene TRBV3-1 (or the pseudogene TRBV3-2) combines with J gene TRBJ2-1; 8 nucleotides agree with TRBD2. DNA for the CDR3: TGTGCCAGCAGCCATCGCGGGGGGACCAATGAGCAGTTCTTC. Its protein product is CASSHRGGTNEQFF.